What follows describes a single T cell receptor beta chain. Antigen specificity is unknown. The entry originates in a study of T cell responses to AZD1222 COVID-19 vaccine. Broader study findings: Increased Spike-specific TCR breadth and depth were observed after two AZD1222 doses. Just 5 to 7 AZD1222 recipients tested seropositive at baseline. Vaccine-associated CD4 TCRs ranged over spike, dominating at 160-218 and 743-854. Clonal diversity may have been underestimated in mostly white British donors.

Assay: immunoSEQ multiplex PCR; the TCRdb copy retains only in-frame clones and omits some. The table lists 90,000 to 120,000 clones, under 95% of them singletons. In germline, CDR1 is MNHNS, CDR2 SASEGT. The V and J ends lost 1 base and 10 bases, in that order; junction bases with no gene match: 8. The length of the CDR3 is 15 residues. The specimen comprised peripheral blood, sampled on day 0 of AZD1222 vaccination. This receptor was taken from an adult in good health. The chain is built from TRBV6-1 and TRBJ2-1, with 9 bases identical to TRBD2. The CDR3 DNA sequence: TGTGCCAGCAGTGAAGTAGCGGGGGCCCCTGGGGAGCAGTTCTTC. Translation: CASSEVAGAPGEQFF.